This T cell receptor beta chain was sequenced in a study of tumor-infiltrating lymphocytes in primary liver carcinoma. Across the whole study: Male and female patients aged 30 to 69 years made up the cohort. Regardless of tissue type, samples showed similar yields of roughly 3.5 to 7.13 million productive TCRbeta reads.

Reverse transcription of roughly 0.45 ug total RNA with a constant-region primer produced TCR beta cDNA. Amplification in three nested multiplex PCR rounds with slightly modified ARM-PCR gave rise to TCR beta libraries. Amplification in the first two PCR rounds was performed using TRBV1-TRBV30 forward primers and a C-beta reverse primer for around 9 cycles each. TCRdb ran MiXCR on the multiplex PCR reads and lists one entry per CDR3 protein. Of 100,000 to 150,000 distinct CDR3 sequences in the sample, about 59% were seen once. Germline CDR1 MNHNY, CDR2 SVGAGI (reference sequence). This CDR3 region has 15 residues. Each 20-30 mg portion of unsorted bulk tissue served as the source for co-extraction of RNA and DNA. Patients had chronic HBV infection and were treatment-naive. On this clonotype itself: The junction differs from germline at one of its ends, possibly a read error.

The receptor comes from a woman aged 60-75 years with primary liver carcinoma and hepatitis B virus infection. Sequencing input: liver tumor tissue from sampling region 1. The subset was: tumor region T1, superior pole. V gene TRBV6-6 combines with J gene TRBJ2-3, with 9 positions matching TRBD2. CDR3 DNA: TGTGCCAGCAGTGTCAGCGGGAGGACCACAGATACGCAGTGTTTT. It yields the protein CASSVSGRTTDTQCF.